This TCR beta chain was sequenced for a study of shared clonotypes between healthy human individuals. The wider study: Donor ages ranged 18 to 49 years: a couple of women, three men.

Every donor was a Caucasian adult from Nashville, Tennessee. CDR3 size: 15 residues. CDR1 is SGHDT, CDR2 YYEEEE, per germline. V shed 0 bases and J 9 bases; nucleotides not matched to a gene: 6. Each subset's genomic DNA was shared equally among a number of immunoSEQ plates. Data came from immunoSEQ multiplex PCR; TCRdb stores just in-frame clones and leaves some out. The sample records around 2.5 million clones, 80% to 95% being singletons. This TCR derives from a man between 18 and 35 years old in good health. Some clones in this sample may be carry-over from other donors' samples. The gene calls are TRBV5-6 and TRBJ2-1, with 10 bases fitting TRBD1. The material sequenced was naive CD4+ T cells from PBMCs. As to subset: CD45RA+ positively selected. The CDR3 nucleotides read TGTGCCAGCAGCTTGGACGGACAGGGGGGTCCTGAGCAGTTCTTC. This sequence encodes CASSLDGQGGPEQFF.